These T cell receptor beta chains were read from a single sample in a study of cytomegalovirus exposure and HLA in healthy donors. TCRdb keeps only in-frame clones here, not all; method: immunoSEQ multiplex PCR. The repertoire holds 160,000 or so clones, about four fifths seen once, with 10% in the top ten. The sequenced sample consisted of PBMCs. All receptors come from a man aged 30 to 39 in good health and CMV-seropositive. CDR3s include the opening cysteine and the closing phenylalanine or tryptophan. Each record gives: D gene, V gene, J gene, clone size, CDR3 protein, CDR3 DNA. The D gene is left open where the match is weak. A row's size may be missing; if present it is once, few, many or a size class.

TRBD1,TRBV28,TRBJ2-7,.,CASSSGTVEQYF,TGTGCCAGCAGTTCGGGGACAGTCGAGCAGTACTTC
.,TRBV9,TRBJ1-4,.,CASSVKDTTTEKLFF,TGTGCCAGCAGCGTAAAAGACACGACCACGGAAAAACTGTTTTTT
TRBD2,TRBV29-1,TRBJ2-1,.,CSVATGGLAGGTEQFF,TGCAGCGTAGCGACAGGGGGTCTAGCGGGAGGCACTGAGCAGTTCTTC
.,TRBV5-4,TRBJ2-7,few,CASSRDTSYEQYF,TGTGCCAGCAGCCGGGACACGTCTTACGAGCAGTACTTC
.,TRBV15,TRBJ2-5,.,CATRQGGGETQYF,TGTGCCACCAGACAGGGCGGTGGGGAGACCCAGTACTTC
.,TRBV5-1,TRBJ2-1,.,CASSLWPLANYNEQFF,TGCGCCAGCAGCTTGTGGCCCCTAGCGAACTACAATGAGCAGTTCTTC
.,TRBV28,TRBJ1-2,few,CASRQQGSYGYTF,TGTGCCAGCAGACAACAGGGTTCCTATGGCTACACCTTC
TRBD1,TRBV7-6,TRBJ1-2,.,CASSLEGQGARGYTF,TGTGCCAGCAGCTTAGAAGGACAGGGGGCGCGTGGCTACACCTTC
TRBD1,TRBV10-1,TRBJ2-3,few,CASSGTGRSTDTQYF,TGCGCCAGCAGTGGGACAGGGAGGAGCACAGATACGCAGTATTTT
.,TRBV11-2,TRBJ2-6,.,CASSFGQIFGSGANVLTF,TGTGCCAGCAGCTTCGGACAAATCTTCGGCTCTGGGGCCAACGTCCTGACTTTC
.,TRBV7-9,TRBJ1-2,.,CASSFGTNYGYTF,TGTGCCAGCAGTTTCGGGACAAACTATGGCTACACCTTC
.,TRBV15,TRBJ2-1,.,CATSKSTHSGQFF,TGTGCCACCAGCAAATCGACCCATTCAGGGCAGTTCTTC
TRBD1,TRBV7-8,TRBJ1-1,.,CASSLQGAETEAFF,TGTGCCAGCAGCTTACAGGGGGCTGAAACTGAAGCTTTCTTT
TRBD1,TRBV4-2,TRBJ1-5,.,CASSPQGGLDSNQPQHF,TGTGCCAGCAGCCCACAGGGGGGACTGGATAGCAATCAGCCCCAGCATTTT
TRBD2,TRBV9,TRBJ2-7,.,CASSLGEGEQYF,TGTGCCAGCAGCTTGGGGGAGGGGGAGCAGTACTTC
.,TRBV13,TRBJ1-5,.,CASSLLGNQPQHF,TGTGCCAGCAGCTTACTAGGTAATCAGCCCCAGCATTTT
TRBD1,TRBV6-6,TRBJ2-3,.,CASSDNRQGADTQYF,TGTGCCAGCAGTGACAACCGACAGGGAGCAGATACGCAGTATTTT
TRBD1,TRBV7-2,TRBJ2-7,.,CASSRGQGANEQYF,TGTGCCAGCAGCCGGGGACAGGGGGCAAACGAGCAGTACTTC
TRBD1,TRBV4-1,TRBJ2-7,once,CASSSGTGTYEQYF,TGCGCCAGCAGCTCCGGGACAGGAACCTACGAGCAGTACTTC
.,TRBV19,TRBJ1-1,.,CASSIPGRQRMNTEAFF,TGTGCCAGTAGTATACCCGGGAGACAACGCATGAACACTGAAGCTTTCTTT
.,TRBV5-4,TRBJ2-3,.,CASSLPSRLSTDTQYF,TGTGCCAGCAGCCTTCCTTCTAGATTGAGCACAGATACGCAGTATTTT
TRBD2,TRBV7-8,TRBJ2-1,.,CASSPLAGGNEQFF,TGTGCCAGCAGCCCTCTCGCGGGAGGTAATGAGCAGTTCTTC
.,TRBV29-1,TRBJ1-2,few,CSAQDTDYGYTF,TGCAGCGCCCAGGACACGGACTATGGCTACACCTTC
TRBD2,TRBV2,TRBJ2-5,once,CASSEGGGTQYF,TGTGCCAGCAGTGAAGGGGGGGGGACCCAGTACTTC
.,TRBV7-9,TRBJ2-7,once,CASSSYHEQYF,TGTGCCAGCAGCTCCTACCACGAGCAGTACTTC
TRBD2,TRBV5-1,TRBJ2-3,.,CASSLVGLAGPTDTQYF,TGCGCCAGCAGCTTGGTAGGACTAGCGGGGCCCACAGATACGCAGTATTTT
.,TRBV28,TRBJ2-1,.,CASNERNEQFF,TGTGCCAGCAATGAGCGCAATGAGCAGTTCTTC
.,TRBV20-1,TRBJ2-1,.,CSVSLYNEQFF,TGCAGCGTTAGTCTTTACAATGAGCAGTTCTTC
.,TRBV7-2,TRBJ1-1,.,CASSPGGLGATEAFF,TGTGCCAGCAGCCCTGGGGGACTGGGAGCCACTGAAGCTTTCTTT
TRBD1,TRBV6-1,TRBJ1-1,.,CASKRGPDTEAFF,TGTGCCAGCAAGAGGGGGCCGGACACTGAAGCTTTCTTT
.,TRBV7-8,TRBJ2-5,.,CASSHLGGRETQYF,TGTGCCAGCAGCCACTTAGGAGGGCGAGAGACCCAGTACTTC
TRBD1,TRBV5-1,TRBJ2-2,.,CASRSDRVAGELFF,TGCGCCAGCAGGTCCGACAGGGTCGCCGGGGAGCTGTTTTTT
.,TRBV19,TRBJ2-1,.,CASSISTTMTYNEQFF,TGTGCCAGTAGTATATCGACTACCATGACCTACAATGAGCAGTTCTTC
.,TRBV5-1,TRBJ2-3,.,CASSLEGVDTQYF,TGCGCCAGCAGCTTGGAGGGGGTCGATACGCAGTATTTT
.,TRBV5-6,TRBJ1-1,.,CASSLRPFGAGTEAFF,TGTGCCAGCAGCTTGCGTCCGTTTGGCGCGGGGACTGAAGCTTTCTTT
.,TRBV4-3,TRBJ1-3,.,CASSQDPRSGNTIYF,TGCGCCAGCAGCCAAGATCCCCGCTCTGGAAACACCATATATTTT
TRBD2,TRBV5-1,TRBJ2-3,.,CASSLAGGLTDTQYF,TGCGCCAGCAGCCTAGCGGGAGGGCTGACAGATACGCAGTATTTT
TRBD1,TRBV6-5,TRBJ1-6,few,CASSSSGGNSPLHF,TGTGCCAGCAGTTCTTCAGGGGGGAATTCACCCCTCCACTTT
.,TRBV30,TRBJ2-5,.,CAWSVGGAIGETQYF,TGTGCCTGGAGTGTAGGGGGGGCTATCGGCGAGACCCAGTACTTC
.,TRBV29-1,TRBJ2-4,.,CSVRQENIQYF,TGCAGCGTGCGACAGGAAAACATTCAGTACTTC
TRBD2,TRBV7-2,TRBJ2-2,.,CASSRDYNTGELFF,TGTGCCAGCAGCCGGGACTACAACACCGGGGAGCTGTTTTTT
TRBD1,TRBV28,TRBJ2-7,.,CASSPGQGPYEQYF,TGTGCCAGCAGTCCCGGACAGGGCCCCTACGAGCAGTACTTC
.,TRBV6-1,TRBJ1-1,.,CAGNSGAAMNTEAFF,TGTGCCGGAAACTCAGGGGCCGCTATGAACACTGAAGCTTTCTTT
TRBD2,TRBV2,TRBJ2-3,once,CASSLGGEGADTQYF,TGTGCCAGCAGTCTCGGGGGGGAGGGGGCAGATACGCAGTATTTT
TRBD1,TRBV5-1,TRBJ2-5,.,CASSLRPPGQGQETQYF,TGCGCCAGCAGCTTGAGACCCCCGGGACAGGGACAAGAGACCCAGTACTTC
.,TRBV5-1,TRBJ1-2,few,CASSPTAGVDGYTF,TGCGCCAGCAGCCCCACAGCAGGGGTGGATGGCTACACCTTC
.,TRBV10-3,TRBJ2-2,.,CAISEGGGNTGELFF,TGTGCCATCAGTGAGGGAGGAGGGAACACCGGGGAGCTGTTTTTT
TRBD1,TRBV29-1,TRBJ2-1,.,CSVGQGSNEQFF,TGCAGCGTGGGACAGGGATCCAATGAGCAGTTCTTC
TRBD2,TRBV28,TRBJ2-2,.,CASSLITSGGWDAGELFF,TGTGCCAGCAGTCTAATTACTAGCGGGGGTTGGGACGCCGGGGAGCTGTTTTTT